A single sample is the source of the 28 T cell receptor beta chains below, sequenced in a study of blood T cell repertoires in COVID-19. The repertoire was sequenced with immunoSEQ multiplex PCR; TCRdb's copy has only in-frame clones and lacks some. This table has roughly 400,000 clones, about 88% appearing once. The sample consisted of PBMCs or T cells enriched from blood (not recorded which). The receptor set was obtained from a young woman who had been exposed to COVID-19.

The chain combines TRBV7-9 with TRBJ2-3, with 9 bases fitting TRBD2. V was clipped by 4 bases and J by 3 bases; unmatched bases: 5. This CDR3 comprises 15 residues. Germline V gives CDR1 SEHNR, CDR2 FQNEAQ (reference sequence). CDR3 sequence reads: CASSSIAGATDTQYF. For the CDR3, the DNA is TGTGCCAGCAGCTCGATAGCGGGAGCAACAGATACGCAGTATTTT.

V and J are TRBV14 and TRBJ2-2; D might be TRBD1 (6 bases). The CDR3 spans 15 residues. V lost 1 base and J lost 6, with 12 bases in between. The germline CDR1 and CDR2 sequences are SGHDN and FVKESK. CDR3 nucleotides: TGTGCCAGCAGCCAAGTTGGGGGCGCGTCCGGGGAGCTGTTTTTT. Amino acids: CASSQVGGASGELFF.

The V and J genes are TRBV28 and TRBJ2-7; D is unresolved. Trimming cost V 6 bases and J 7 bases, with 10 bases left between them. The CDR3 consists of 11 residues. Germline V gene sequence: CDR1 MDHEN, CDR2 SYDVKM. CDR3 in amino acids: CASSKIREQYF. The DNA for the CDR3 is TGTGCCAGCAGCAAAATTCGGGAGCAGTACTTC.

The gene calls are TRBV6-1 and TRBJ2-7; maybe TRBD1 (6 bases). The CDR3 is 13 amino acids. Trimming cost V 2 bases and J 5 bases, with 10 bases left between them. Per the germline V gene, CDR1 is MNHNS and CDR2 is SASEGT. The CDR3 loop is CASSERGSNEQYF. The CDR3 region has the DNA TGTGCCAGCAGTGAAAGGGGGTCAAACGAGCAGTACTTC.

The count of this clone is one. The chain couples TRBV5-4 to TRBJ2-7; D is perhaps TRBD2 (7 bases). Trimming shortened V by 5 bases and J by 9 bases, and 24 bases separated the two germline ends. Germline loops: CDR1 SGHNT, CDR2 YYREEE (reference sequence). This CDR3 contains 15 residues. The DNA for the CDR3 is TGTGCCAGCAGTCGCTCGGGGGGCTCTAAGGTGGTGCAGTACTTC. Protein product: CASSRSGGSKVVQYF.

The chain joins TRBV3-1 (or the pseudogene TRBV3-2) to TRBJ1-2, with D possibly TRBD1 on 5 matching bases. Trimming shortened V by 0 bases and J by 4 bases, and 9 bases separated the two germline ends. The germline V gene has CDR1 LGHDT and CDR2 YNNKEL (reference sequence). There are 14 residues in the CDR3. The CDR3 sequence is CASSQEGRGYGYTF. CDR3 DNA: TGTGCCAGCAGCCAAGAAGGAAGGGGCTATGGCTACACCTTC.

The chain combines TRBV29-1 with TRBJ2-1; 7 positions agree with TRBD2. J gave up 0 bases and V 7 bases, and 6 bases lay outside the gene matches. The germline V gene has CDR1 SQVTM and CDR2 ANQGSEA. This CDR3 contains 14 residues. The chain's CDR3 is CSASGYSSYNEQFF. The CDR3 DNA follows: TGCAGCGCTAGCGGATATAGCTCCTACAATGAGCAGTTCTTC.

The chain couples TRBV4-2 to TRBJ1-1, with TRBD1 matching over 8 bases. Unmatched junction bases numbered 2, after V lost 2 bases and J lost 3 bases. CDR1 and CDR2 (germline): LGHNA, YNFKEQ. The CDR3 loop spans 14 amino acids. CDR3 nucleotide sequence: TGTGCCAGCAGCCAACAACAGGGGGACACTGAAGCTTTCTTT. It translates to CASSQQQGDTEAFF.

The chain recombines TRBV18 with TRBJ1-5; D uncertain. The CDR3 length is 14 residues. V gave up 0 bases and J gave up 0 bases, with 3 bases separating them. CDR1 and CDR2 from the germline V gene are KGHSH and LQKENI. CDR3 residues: CASSPPNSNQPQHF. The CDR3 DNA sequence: TGTGCCAGCTCACCACCCAATAGCAATCAGCCCCAGCATTTT.

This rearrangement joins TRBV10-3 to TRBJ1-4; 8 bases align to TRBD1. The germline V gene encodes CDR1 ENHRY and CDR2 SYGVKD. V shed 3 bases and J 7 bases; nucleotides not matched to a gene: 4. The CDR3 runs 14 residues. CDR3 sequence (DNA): TGTGCCATCAGTGATAGGACAGGGAGTGAAAAACTGTTTTTT. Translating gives CAISDRTGSEKLFF.

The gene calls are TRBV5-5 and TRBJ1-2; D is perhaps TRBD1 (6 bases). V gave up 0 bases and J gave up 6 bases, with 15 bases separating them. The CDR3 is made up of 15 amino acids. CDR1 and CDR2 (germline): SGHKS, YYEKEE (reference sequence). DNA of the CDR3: TGTGCCAGCAGCTTGGCAGGTTCGGCAGGGGATGGCTACACCTTC. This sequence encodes CASSLAGSAGDGYTF.

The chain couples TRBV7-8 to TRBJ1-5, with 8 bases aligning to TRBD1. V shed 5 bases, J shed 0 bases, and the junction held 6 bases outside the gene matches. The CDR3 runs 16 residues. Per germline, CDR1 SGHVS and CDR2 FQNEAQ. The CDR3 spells CASSPQGVYSNQPQHF. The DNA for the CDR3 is TGTGCCAGCAGCCCACAGGGGGTGTATAGCAATCAGCCCCAGCATTTT.

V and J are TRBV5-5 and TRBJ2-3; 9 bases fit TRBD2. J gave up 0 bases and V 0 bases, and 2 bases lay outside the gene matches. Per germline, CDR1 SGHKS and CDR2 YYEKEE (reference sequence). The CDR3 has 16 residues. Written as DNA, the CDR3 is TGTGCCAGCAGCTTGGGACTAGCGGTTAGCACAGATACGCAGTATTTT. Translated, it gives CASSLGLAVSTDTQYF. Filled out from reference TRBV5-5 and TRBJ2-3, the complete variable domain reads DAGVTQSPTHLIKTRGQQVTLRCSPISGHKSVSWYQQVLGQGPQFIFQYYEKEERGRGNFPDRFSARQFPNYSSELNVNALLLGDSALYLCASSLGLAVSTDTQYFGPGTRLTVL.

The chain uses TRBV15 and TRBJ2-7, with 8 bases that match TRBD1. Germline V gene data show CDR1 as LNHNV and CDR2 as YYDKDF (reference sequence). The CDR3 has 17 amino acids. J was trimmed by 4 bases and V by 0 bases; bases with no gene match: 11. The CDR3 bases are TGTGCCACCAGCAGAGAGTGGACGGACAGGGTGATGTACGAGCAGTACTTC. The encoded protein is CATSREWTDRVMYEQYF.

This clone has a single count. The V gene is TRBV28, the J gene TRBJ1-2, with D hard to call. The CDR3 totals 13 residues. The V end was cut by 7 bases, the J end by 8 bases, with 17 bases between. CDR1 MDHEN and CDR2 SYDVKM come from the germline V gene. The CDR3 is CASNPPGRIGYTF. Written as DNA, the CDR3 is TGTGCCAGCAACCCCCCGGGAAGGATCGGCTACACCTTC.

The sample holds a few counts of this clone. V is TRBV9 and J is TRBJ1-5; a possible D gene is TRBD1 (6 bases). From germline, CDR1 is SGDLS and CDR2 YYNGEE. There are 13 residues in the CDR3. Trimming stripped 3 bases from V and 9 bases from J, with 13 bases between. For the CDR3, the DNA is TGTGCCAGCAGCGCACAGGGATCACTGCCCCAGCATTTT. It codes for CASSAQGSLPQHF.

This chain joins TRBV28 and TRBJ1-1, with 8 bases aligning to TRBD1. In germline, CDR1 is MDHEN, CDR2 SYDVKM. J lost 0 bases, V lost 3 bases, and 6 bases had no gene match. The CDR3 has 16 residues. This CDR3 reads CASSLYPDRVNTEAFF. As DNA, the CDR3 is TGTGCCAGCAGTTTGTACCCGGACAGGGTGAACACTGAAGCTTTCTTT.

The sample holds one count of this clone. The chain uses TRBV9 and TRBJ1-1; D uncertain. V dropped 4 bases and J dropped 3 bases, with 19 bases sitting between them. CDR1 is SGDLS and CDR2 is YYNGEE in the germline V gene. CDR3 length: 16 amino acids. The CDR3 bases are TGTGCCAGCAGCCCACACGGCGGTAGAGAGGACACTGAAGCTTTCTTT. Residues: CASSPHGGREDTEAFF.

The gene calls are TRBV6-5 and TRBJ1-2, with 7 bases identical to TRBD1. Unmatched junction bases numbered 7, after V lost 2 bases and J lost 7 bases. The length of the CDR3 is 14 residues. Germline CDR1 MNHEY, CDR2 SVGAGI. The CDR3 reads CASSYDREVPGYTF. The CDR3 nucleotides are TGTGCCAGCAGTTACGACAGGGAAGTCCCTGGCTACACCTTC.

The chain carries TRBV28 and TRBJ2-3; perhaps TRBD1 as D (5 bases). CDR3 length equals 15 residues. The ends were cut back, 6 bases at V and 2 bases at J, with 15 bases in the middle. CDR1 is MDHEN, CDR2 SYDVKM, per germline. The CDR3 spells CASRELTEHTDTQYF. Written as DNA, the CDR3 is TGTGCCAGCAGGGAATTGACAGAGCACACAGATACGCAGTATTTT.

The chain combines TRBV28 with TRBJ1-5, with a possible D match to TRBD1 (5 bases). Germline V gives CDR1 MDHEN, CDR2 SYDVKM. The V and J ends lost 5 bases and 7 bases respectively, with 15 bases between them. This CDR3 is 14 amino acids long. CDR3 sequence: CASSPGGGGQPQHF. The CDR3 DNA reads TGTGCCAGCAGTCCTGGGGGGGGAGGGCAGCCCCAGCATTTT.

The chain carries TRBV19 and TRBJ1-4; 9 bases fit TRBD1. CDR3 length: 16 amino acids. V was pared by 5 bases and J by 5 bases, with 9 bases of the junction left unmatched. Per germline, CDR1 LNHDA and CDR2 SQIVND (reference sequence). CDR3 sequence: CASSPRDRGRNEKLFF. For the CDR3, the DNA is TGTGCCAGTAGTCCCCGCGACAGGGGGAGGAATGAAAAACTGTTTTTT. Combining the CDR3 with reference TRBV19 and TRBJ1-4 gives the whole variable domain DGGITQSPKYLFRKEGQNVTLSCEQNLNHDAMYWYRQDPGQGLRLIYYSQIVNDFQKGDIAEGYSVSREKKESFPLTVTSAQKNPTAFYLCASSPRDRGRNEKLFFGSGTQLSVL.

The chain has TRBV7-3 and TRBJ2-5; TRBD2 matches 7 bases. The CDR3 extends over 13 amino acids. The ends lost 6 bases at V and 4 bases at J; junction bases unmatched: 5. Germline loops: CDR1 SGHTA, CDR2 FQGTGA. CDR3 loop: CASSQSGGETQYF. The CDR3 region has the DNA TGTGCCAGCAGTCAATCGGGGGGAGAGACCCAGTACTTC.

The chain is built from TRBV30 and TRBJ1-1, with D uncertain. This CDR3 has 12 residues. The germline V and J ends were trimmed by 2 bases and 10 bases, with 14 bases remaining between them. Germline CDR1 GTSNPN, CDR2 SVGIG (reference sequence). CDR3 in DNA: TGTGCCTGGAGTTATGAGGGCTTGGGAGCTTTCTTT. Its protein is CAWSYEGLGAFF.

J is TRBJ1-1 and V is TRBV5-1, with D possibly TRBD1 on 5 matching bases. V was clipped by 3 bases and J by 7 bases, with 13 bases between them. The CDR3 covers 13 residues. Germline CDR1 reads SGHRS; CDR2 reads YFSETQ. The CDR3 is CASSYIQGGEAFF. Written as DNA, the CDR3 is TGCGCCAGCAGCTATATCCAGGGCGGTGAAGCTTTCTTT.

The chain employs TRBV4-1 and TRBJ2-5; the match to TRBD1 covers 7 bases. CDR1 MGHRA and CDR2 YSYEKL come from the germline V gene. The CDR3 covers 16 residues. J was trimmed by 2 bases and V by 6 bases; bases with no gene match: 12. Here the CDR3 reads CASRDRAGRSQETQYF. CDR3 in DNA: TGCGCCAGCAGAGACAGGGCCGGACGATCGCAAGAGACCCAGTACTTC.

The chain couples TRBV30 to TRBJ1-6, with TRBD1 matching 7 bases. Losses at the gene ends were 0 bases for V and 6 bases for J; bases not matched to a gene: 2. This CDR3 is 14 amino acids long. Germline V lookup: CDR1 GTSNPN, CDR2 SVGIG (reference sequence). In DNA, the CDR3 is TGTGCCTGGAGTGTAGACAGGGCTAATTCACCCCTCCACTTT. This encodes CAWSVDRANSPLHF.

The CDR3 DNA follows: TGTGCCAGCAGTTACTCCGGCGGGAGCTCCTACGAGCAGTACTTC. As protein: CASSYSGGSSYEQYF. This chain uses TRBV6-5 with TRBJ2-7; 7 nucleotides match TRBD2. CDR1 is MNHEY and CDR2 is SVGAGI in the germline V gene. Trimming at V came to 0 bases and at J to 0 bases, leaving 2 bases not matched to a gene. The CDR3 covers 15 residues.